Listed below are T cell receptor beta chains from one sample, sequenced in a study of cytomegalovirus exposure and HLA in healthy donors. Using immunoSEQ multiplex PCR, the repertoire was profiled, and TCRdb retains in-frame clones only, with some absent. The data show about 150,000 clones, roughly four fifths seen once. The sequenced material came from PBMCs. Every receptor here comes from a female donor in good health and CMV-seropositive. Each CDR3 is given with its conserved first and last residue. Fields, in order: J gene, V gene, D gene, CDR3 DNA, CDR3 protein. The D gene is left open where the match is weak.

j_gene: TRBJ2-1
v_gene: TRBV7-3
d_gene: TRBD2
CDR3nt: TGTGCCAGCAGCTTAACAGCCGGGACTAGCGGGAGCAATGAGCAGTTCTTC
CDR3aa: CASSLTAGTSGSNEQFF

j_gene: TRBJ2-3
v_gene: TRBV4-1
d_gene: NA
CDR3nt: TGCGCCAGCAGCCAAGTCCCCCAGCGGGGCACAGATACGCAGTATTTT
CDR3aa: CASSQVPQRGTDTQYF

j_gene: TRBJ2-7
v_gene: TRBV30
d_gene: TRBD1
CDR3nt: TGTGCCTGGAGGGACAGGGGGAGCGAGCAGTACTTC
CDR3aa: CAWRDRGSEQYF

j_gene: TRBJ2-1
v_gene: TRBV7-9
d_gene: NA
CDR3nt: TGTGCCAGCAGCTATCTAGTCAGTTCCTACAATGAGCAGTTCTTC
CDR3aa: CASSYLVSSYNEQFF

j_gene: TRBJ1-2
v_gene: TRBV18
d_gene: TRBD1
CDR3nt: TGTGCCAGCTCACCATCGACAGGGCCGACCTATGGCTACACCTTC
CDR3aa: CASSPSTGPTYGYTF

j_gene: TRBJ2-7
v_gene: TRBV6-5
d_gene: TRBD1
CDR3nt: TGTGCCAGCTGCGCGGGACAGGGTCACTACGAGCAGTACTTC
CDR3aa: CASCAGQGHYEQYF

j_gene: TRBJ2-3
v_gene: TRBV5-1
d_gene: NA
CDR3nt: TGCGCCAGCAGCTTGGCTCGATTCGAGAATACGCAGTATTTT
CDR3aa: CASSLARFENTQYF

j_gene: TRBJ2-5
v_gene: TRBV19
d_gene: NA
CDR3nt: TGTGCCAGTAGTACACAGGGAGAGGATGAGACCCAGTACTTC
CDR3aa: CASSTQGEDETQYF

j_gene: TRBJ2-1
v_gene: TRBV7-2
d_gene: TRBD2
CDR3nt: TGTGCCAGCAGCTTCGACAGGCCCCTCACTAGCGGGGACGGAGAGCAGTTCTTC
CDR3aa: CASSFDRPLTSGDGEQFF

j_gene: TRBJ1-1
v_gene: TRBV5-8
d_gene: TRBD1
CDR3nt: TGTGCCAGCAGCTTCGAGACAGGGGCTTACACTGAAGCTTTCTTT
CDR3aa: CASSFETGAYTEAFF

j_gene: TRBJ2-5
v_gene: TRBV18
d_gene: TRBD1
CDR3nt: TGTGCCAGCTCACCATCCGGGACAGGGGGCGAGGAGACCCAGTACTTC
CDR3aa: CASSPSGTGGEETQYF

j_gene: TRBJ2-1
v_gene: TRBV10-3
d_gene: TRBD1
CDR3nt: TGTGCCACTGGACAGGGGGTTAGGAATGAGCAGTTCTTC
CDR3aa: CATGQGVRNEQFF

j_gene: TRBJ1-5
v_gene: TRBV9
d_gene: NA
CDR3nt: TGTGCCAGCAGCTTGCAGGGGACCGGGCCCCAGCATTTT
CDR3aa: CASSLQGTGPQHF